This TCR beta chain emerged from a study of beta chain features in type 1 diabetes. Details on this clone: Antigen unknown.

Whole-study results and caveats: Patients' naive, central memory and regulatory TCRB repertoires appeared more alike than those of healthy donors.

Without exception, sorted populations had purity beyond 98%. Germline assignment: CDR1 SGHAT and CDR2 FQNNGV. V lost 5 bases to trimming and J lost 3 bases; unmatched junction nucleotides: 14. There are 17 residues in the CDR3. The investigators reverse transcribed all of the isolated RNA, so they sequenced expressed TCRB transcripts. An average of about 3.57 million reads was obtained for naive, central memory and regulatory T cell samples. The data were produced by immunoSEQ multiplex PCR, yet TCRdb's version contains in-frame clones alone and is incomplete. Among over 700,000 clones listed, 17% were seen once.

The sequenced material came from naive CD4+ T cells from blood. This sequence originates from a woman aged 18 to 35 in good health. This sequence joins TRBV11-2 and TRBJ2-3; 7 nucleotides align to TRBD1. The CDR3 spells CASSLLPAGTETDTQYF. In DNA form, the CDR3 reads TGTGCCAGCAGCCTCCTCCCCGCCGGGACAGAGACAGATACGCAGTATTTT.